This T cell receptor (beta chain) appears in the sequencing data of a study of regulatory T cells in long-lasting Graves disease. V shed 5 bases, J shed 1 base, and the junction held 3 bases outside the gene matches. Germline CDR1 SGHNT, CDR2 YENEEA. The CDR3 runs 14 residues. Construction of the TCR beta libraries employed iRepertoire HTBI primers in conjunction with Arm-PCR of CDR3 regions. TCRdb recomputed calls from the multiplex PCR reads with MiXCR, one row per CDR3 protein. The table records 350,000 to 500,000 distinct CDR3 sequences, under 25% of them present only once. Time point noted: persistent/refractory GD, antithyroid drugs over 5 years with positive TRAb. PBMC RNA served as the TCR library source.

The receptor was derived from a female donor with Graves disease. The chain links TRBV11-3 to TRBJ1-1, with 8 bases matching TRBD1. The sequenced sample was peripheral blood mononuclear cells (PBMCs), obtained when the disease was refractory, from a patient treated with antithyroid drugs. Here the CDR3 DNA reads TGTGCCAGCAGCATCGGACAGGGGAACACTGAAGCTTTCTTT. The encoded protein is CASSIGQGNTEAFF. Combining the CDR3 with reference TRBV11-3 and TRBJ1-1 gives the whole variable domain EAGVVQSPRYKIIEKKQPVAFWCNPISGHNTLYWYLQNLGQGPELLIRYENEEAVDDSQLPKDRFSAERLKGVDSTLKIQPAELGDSAVYLCASSIGQGNTEAFFGQGTRLTVV.